The T cell receptor (beta chain) under discussion was sequenced for a study of identical twins. Unique molecular identifiers were present on the cDNA, which also gained a universal primer site by template switching. From the 5' RACE reads, TCRdb called clonotypes with MiXCR, one entry per CDR3 protein. The table shows approximately 490,000 distinct CDR3 sequences, with more than 20% occurring only once. Study results and caveats: Among beta out-of-frame sequences, excess sharing between twins appeared weaker.

This clonotype turned up a few times. As yet, its antigen is unknown. Germline CDR1 reads SGHRS; CDR2 reads YFSETQ. The CDR3 is 14 amino acids. Trimming cost V 4 bases and J 4 bases; bases outside gene matches: 5. The same sample was also used in a study of yellow fever vaccine responses in identical twins.

The chain combines TRBV5-1 with TRBJ2-1; 7 bases align to TRBD2. The sequenced material came from CD4+ T cells sorted from blood. This sequence was found in a woman younger than 30 in good health. CDR3 loop: CASSGSGAYNEQFF. DNA for the CDR3: TGCGCCAGCAGCGGCAGCGGGGCTTACAATGAGCAGTTCTTC.